These 9 T cell receptor beta chains were all obtained from the same sample, sequenced in a study of shared clonotypes between healthy human individuals. Data came from immunoSEQ multiplex PCR; TCRdb stores just in-frame clones and leaves some out. The sample yields around 2.3 million clones, 95% seen once. Sequenced material: naive CD4+ T cells sorted from blood. Noted subset: CD45RA+ positively selected. The receptors stem from a young man in good health.

The chain uses TRBV10-3 and TRBJ2-2; 10 positions agree with TRBD2. CDR1 is ENHRY and CDR2 is SYGVKD in the germline V gene. The CDR3 has 15 amino acids. The V and J ends lost 6 bases and 6 bases, in that order; junction bases with no gene match: 7. The CDR3: CAIRQASGSPGELFF. The DNA of the CDR3 is TGTGCCATCAGACAGGCTAGCGGGAGTCCCGGGGAGCTGTTTTTT.

With respect to this clone: Additional DNA sequences in this sample encode the identical CDR3. V gene TRBV30 combines with J gene TRBJ2-7; no definite D call. Germline V gene data show CDR1 as GTSNPN and CDR2 as SVGIG (reference sequence). The CDR3 extends over 13 amino acids. The germline V and J ends were trimmed by 0 bases and 1 base, with 7 bases remaining between them. In DNA form, the CDR3 reads TGTGCCTGGAGTGTCGGTGGGTCCTACGAGCAGTACTTC. Its protein is CAWSVGGSYEQYF.

The V call is TRBV10-2, the J call TRBJ2-5, with TRBD2 matching over 8 bases. Germline V gene data show CDR1 as WSHSY and CDR2 as SAAADI. This CDR3 comprises 20 residues. Trimming at V came to 0 bases and at J to 4 bases, leaving 19 bases not matched to a gene. The CDR3 bases are TGCGCCAGCAGTGAGTCGAAAGTGATGGGCGGGAGGACCACCAGAGAGACCCAGTACTTC. This translates into CASSESKVMGGRTTRETQYF.

This clone has a single count. J is TRBJ2-5 and V is TRBV5-1; D may correspond to TRBD1 or TRBD2 (5 bases each). This CDR3 is 13 amino acids long. Germline V CDR1 and CDR2: SGHRS, YFSETQ. Trimming pared 0 bases from V and 10 bases from J, leaving 13 bases between. DNA for the CDR3: TGCGCCAGCAGCTTGGATCTAGTGGGGGACCAGTACTTC. Translation gives CASSLDLVGDQYF.

The CDR3 sequence: CAWSSRDSPNYEQYF. DNA for the CDR3: TGTGCCTGGAGTTCCCGGGACTCACCCAACTACGAGCAGTACTTC. The chain carries TRBV30 and TRBJ2-7, with D possibly matching TRBD2 (6 bases). The V gene lost 2 bases and the J gene lost 3 bases, with 17 bases spanning the gap. The V gene's germline CDR1 is GTSNPN and CDR2 SVGIG (reference sequence). The CDR3 sequence is 15 residues long.

As concerns this clone: The same CDR3 can be traced to other DNA sequences in this sample. The chain joins TRBV6-1 to TRBJ1-5; 9 positions agree with TRBD1. Trimming removed 4 bases from V and 4 bases from J; junction bases left unmatched: 2. This CDR3 comprises 14 residues. CDR1 and CDR2 from the germline V gene are MNHNS and SASEGT. This chain's CDR3 is CASSVGTGNQPQHF. For the CDR3, the DNA is TGTGCCAGCAGTGTAGGGACAGGGAATCAGCCCCAGCATTTT.

V is TRBV7-9 and J is TRBJ1-1; D is unclear. Germline assignment: CDR1 SEHNR and CDR2 FQNEAQ (reference sequence). V was trimmed by 3 bases and J by 0 bases, leaving 8 bases between them. The CDR3 is 14 residues long. CDR3 region: CASSFGDVNTEAFF. The CDR3 DNA sequence: TGTGCCAGCAGCTTTGGGGATGTGAACACTGAAGCTTTCTTT.

This clone was seen a handful of times. The chain recombines TRBV21-1 with TRBJ1-5. TRBV21-1 is designated a pseudogene. The CDR3 has 12 amino acids. The CDR3 reads CASIQRNQPQHF. CDR3 DNA: TGTGCCAGTATCCAACGGAATCAGCCCCAGCATTTT.

The chain employs TRBV5-1 and TRBJ2-1, with D unclear. Germline lookup yields CDR1 SGHRS and CDR2 YFSETQ. Trimming stripped 4 bases from V and 1 base from J, with 12 bases between. The CDR3 spans 15 residues. The CDR3 DNA reads as TGCGCCAGCAGCCCCCGACTGGATTCCTACAATGAGCAGTTCTTC. It is translated as CASSPRLDSYNEQFF. Supplemented by reference TRBV5-1 and TRBJ2-1, the full variable domain reads KAGVTQTPRYLIKTRGQQVTLSCSPISGHRSVSWYQQTPGQGLQFLFEYFSETQRNKGNFPGRFSGRQFSNSRSEMNVSTLELGDSALYLCASSPRLDSYNEQFFGPGTRLTVL.